The sequence of this T cell receptor beta chain was determined in a study of breast tumors, draining lymph nodes, adjacent tissues. The V end lost 5 bases, the J end lost 7 bases, and 21 bases lay between the germline ends. The CDR3 sequence is 15 residues long. Germline CDR1 and CDR2: SGHVS and FNYEAQ. Using its own MiXCR run on the multiplex PCR reads, TCRdb lists one record per CDR3 protein. The sample has about 270,000 distinct CDR3 sequences, 30% seen once; the top ten hold 0.85% to 1.3%. Samples came from axillary lymph nodes draining the breast cancer. This chain links TRBV7-6 with TRBJ2-7, with a weak D call TRBD1 (5 bases). This TCR was sampled from a female donor with breast cancer. Some clones in this sample may be carry-over from other donors' samples. Sample: axillary lymph node tissue. The CDR3 DNA follows: TGTGCCAGCAGCGTTGTTGGCAGGGCAGCTCCAGAGCAGTACTTC. Its protein product is CASSVVGRAAPEQYF.